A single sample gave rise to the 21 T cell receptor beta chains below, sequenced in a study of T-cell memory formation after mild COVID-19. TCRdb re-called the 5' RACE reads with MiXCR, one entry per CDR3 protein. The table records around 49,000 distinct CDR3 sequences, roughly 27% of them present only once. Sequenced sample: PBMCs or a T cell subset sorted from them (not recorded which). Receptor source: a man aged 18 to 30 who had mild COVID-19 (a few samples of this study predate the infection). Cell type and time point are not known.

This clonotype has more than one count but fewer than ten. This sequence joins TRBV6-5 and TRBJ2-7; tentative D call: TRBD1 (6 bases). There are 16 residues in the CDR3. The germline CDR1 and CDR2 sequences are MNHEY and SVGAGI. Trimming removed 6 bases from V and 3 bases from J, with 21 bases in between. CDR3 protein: CASSPRQTGLDYEQYF. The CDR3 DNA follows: TGTGCCAGCAGCCCCCGCCAAACAGGGTTAGACTACGAGCAGTACTTC.

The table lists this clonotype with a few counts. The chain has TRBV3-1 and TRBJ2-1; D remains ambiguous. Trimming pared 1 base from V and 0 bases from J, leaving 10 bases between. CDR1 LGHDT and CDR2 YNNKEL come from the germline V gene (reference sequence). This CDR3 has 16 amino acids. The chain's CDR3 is CASSQVGRSSYNEQFF. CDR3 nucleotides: TGTGCCAGCAGCCAAGTTGGTCGGAGCTCCTACAATGAGCAGTTCTTC.

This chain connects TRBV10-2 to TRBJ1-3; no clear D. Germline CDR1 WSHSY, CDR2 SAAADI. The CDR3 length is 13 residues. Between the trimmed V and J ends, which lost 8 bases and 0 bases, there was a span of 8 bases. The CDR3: CASQESSGNTIYF. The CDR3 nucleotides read TGCGCCAGCCAGGAAAGCTCTGGAAACACCATATATTTT.

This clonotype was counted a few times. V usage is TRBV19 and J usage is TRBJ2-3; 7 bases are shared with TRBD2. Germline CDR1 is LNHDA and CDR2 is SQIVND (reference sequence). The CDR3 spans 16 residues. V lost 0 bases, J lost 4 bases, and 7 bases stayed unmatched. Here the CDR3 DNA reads TGTGCCAGTAGTATAGATCCAGCGGGGAGGTCAGATACGCAGTATTTT. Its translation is CASSIDPAGRSDTQYF.

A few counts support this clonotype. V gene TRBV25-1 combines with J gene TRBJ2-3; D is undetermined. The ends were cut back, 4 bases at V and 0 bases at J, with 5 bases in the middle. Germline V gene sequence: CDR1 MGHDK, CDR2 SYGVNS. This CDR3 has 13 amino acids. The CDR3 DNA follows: TGTGCCAGCAGTGTAGAGAGCACAGATACGCAGTATTTT. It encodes CASSVESTDTQYF.

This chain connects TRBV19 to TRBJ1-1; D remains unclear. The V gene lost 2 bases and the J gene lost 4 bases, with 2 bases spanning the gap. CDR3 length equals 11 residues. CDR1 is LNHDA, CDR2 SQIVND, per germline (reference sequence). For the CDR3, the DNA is TGTGCCAGTAGTATACTCACTGAAGCTTTCTTT. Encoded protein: CASSILTEAFF.

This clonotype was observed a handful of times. The CDR3 DNA reads as TGCAGTGCTAGAGACAGGACAACCTACGAGCAGTACTTC. This translates into CSARDRTTYEQYF. The chain carries TRBV20-1 and TRBJ2-7; D might be TRBD1 (5 bases). The length of the CDR3 is 13 residues. The V end was cut by 0 bases, the J end by 2 bases, with 8 bases between. CDR1 is DFQATT and CDR2 is SNEGSKA in the germline V gene (reference sequence).

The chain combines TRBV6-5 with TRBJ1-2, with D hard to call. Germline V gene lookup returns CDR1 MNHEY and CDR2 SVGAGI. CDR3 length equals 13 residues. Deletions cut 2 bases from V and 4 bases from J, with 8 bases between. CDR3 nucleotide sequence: TGTGCCAGCAGTTACGCTCAGTCCTATGGCTACACCTTC. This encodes CASSYAQSYGYTF.

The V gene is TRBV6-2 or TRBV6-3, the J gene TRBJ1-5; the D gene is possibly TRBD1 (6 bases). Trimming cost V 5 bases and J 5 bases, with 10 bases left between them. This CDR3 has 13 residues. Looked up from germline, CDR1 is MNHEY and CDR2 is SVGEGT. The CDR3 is CASSQDSYQPQHF. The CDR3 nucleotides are TGTGCCAGCAGTCAGGACAGCTATCAGCCCCAGCATTTT.

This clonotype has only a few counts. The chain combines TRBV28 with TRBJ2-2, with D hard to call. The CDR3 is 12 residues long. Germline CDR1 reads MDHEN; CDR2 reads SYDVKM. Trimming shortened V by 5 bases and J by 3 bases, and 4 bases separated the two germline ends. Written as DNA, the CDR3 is TGTGCCAGCAGTGCCTACACCGGGGAGCTGTTTTTT. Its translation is CASSAYTGELFF.

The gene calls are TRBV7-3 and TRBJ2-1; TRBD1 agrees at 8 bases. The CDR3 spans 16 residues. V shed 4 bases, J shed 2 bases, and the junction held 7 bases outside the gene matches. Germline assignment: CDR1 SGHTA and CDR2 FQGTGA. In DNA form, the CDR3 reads TGTGCCAGCAGCTCAACGGGGACAGGTCCCTACAATGAGCAGTTCTTC. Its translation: CASSSTGTGPYNEQFF.

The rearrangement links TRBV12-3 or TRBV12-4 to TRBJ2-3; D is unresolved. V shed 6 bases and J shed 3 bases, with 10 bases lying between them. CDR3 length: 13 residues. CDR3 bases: TGTGCCAGCAGCATACATTTGACAGATACGCAGTATTTT. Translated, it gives CASSIHLTDTQYF.

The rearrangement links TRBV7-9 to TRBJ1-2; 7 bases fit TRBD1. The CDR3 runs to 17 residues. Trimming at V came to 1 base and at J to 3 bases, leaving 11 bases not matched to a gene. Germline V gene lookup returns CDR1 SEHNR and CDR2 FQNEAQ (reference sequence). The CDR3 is CASSLGRDRVSDYGYTF. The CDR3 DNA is TGTGCCAGCAGCTTAGGTAGGGACAGAGTATCGGACTATGGCTACACCTTC.

The CDR3 loop reads CASSWTPEDTQYF. The CDR3 DNA follows: TGTGCCAGCAGTTGGACTCCGGAGGATACGCAGTATTTT. The V and J genes are TRBV12-3 or TRBV12-4 and TRBJ2-3; tentative D call: TRBD2 (5 bases). This CDR3 contains 13 residues. V lost 4 bases, J lost 6 bases, and 11 bases lay in between.

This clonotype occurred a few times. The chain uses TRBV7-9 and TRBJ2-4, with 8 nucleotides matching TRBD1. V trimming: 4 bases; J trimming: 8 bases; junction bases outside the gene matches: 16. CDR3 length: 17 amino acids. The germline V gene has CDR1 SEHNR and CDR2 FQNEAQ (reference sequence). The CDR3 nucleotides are TGTGCCAGCAGCTCCCCCAATACGGACAGGGTCTCATACATTCAGTACTTC. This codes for CASSSPNTDRVSYIQYF.

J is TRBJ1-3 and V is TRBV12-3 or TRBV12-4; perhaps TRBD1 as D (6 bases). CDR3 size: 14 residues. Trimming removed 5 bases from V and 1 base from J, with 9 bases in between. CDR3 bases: TGTGCCAGCAGTCCGGACAGATCTGGAAACACCATATATTTT. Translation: CASSPDRSGNTIYF.

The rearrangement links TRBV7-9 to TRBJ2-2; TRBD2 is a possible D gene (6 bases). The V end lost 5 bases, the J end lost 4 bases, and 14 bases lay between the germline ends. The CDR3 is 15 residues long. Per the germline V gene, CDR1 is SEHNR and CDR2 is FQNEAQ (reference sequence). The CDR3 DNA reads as TGTGCCAGCAGCCCACGGGGGACTCGCACCGGGGAGCTGTTTTTT. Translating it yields CASSPRGTRTGELFF.

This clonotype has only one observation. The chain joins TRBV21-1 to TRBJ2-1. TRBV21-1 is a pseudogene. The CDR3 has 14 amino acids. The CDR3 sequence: CASSKAGSRDEQFF. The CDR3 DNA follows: TGTGCCAGCAGCAAAGCCGGAAGCCGTGATGAGCAGTTCTTC.

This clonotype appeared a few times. The CDR3 DNA reads TGTGCCAGCAGCCAAGGGCTAGCGGGGGCCTCTAGCACAGATACGCAGTATTTT. This sequence encodes CASSQGLAGASSTDTQYF. The V call is TRBV3-1, the J call TRBJ2-3; 10 positions match TRBD2. The CDR3 covers 18 residues. CDR1 and CDR2 from the germline V gene are LGHDT and YNNKEL (reference sequence). V was pared by 1 base and J by 0 bases, with 7 bases of the junction left unmatched.

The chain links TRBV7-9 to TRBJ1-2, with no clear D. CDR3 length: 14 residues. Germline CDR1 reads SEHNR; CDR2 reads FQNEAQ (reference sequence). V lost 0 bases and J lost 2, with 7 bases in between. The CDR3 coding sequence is TGTGCCAGCAGCTTAGCCCTAGAGAACTATGGCTACACCTTC. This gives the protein CASSLALENYGYTF.

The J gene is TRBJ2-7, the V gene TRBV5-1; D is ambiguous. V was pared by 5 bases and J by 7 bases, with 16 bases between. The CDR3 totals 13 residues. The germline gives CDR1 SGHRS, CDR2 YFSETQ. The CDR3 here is CASSLNQVREQYF. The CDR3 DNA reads TGCGCCAGCAGTCTCAACCAGGTGCGGGAGCAGTACTTC.